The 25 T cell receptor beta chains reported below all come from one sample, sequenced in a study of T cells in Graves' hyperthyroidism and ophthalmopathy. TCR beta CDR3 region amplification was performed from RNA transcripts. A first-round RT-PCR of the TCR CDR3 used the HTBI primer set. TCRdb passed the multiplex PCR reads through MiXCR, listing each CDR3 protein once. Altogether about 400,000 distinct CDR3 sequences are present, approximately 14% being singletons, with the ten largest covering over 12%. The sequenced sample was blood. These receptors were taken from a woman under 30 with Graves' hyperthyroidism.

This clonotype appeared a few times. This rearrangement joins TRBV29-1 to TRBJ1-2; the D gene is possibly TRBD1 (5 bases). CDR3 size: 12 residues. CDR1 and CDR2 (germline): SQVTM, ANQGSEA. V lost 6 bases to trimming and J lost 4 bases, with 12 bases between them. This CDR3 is CSVPWGGYGYTF. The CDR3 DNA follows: TGCAGCGTCCCGTGGGGCGGCTATGGCTACACCTTC.

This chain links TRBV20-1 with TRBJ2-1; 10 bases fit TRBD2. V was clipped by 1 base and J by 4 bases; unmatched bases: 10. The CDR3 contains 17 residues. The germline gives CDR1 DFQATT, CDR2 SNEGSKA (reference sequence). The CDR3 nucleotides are TGCAGTGCTAGAGTAACAGCGGGAGGGCCGGGGTACAATGAGCAGTTCTTC. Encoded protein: CSARVTAGGPGYNEQFF.

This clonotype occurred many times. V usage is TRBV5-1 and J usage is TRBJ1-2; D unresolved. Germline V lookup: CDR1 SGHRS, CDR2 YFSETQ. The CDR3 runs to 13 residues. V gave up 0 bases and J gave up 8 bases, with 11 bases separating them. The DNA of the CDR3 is TGCGCCAGCAGCTTGGGCGTCGCGGAAGGCTACACCTTC. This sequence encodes CASSLGVAEGYTF.

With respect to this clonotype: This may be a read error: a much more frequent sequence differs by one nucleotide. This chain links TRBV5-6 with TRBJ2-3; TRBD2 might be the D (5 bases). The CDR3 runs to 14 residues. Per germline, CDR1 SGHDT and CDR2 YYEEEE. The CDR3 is CASSLMDSLGTQCF. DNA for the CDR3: TGTGCCAGCAGCTTGATGGACTCCTTAGGCACGCAGTGTTTT.

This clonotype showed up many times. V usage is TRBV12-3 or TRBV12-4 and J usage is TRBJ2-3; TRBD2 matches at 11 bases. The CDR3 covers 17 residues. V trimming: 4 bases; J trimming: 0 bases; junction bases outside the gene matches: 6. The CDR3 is CASSSRLAGTSTDTQYF. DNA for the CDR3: TGTGCCAGCAGTTCTAGACTAGCGGGAACCAGCACAGATACGCAGTATTTT.

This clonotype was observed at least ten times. CDR3 amino acids: CASSPWGTAQDYTF. CDR3 DNA sequence: TGTGCCAGCAGCCCCTGGGGGACAGCTCAGGACTACACCTTC. V is TRBV3-1 and J is TRBJ1-2, with 7 positions matching TRBD1. Germline V gene lookup returns CDR1 LGHDT and CDR2 YNNKEL (reference sequence). V gave up 4 bases and J gave up 10 bases; unmatched junction bases: 12. The CDR3 is 14 amino acids.

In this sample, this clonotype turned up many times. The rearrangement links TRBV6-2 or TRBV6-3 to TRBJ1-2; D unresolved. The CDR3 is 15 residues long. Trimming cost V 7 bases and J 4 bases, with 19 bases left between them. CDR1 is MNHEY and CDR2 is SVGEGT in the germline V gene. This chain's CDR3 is CASISPRPGSYGYTF. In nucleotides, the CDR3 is TGTGCCAGCATCTCCCCCCGCCCAGGATCCTATGGCTACACCTTC.

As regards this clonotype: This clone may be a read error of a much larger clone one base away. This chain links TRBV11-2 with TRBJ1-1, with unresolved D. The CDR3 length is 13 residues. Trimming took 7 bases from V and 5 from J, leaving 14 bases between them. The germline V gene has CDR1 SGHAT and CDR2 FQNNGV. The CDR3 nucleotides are TGTGCCAGCACTTCATCGATGGGGACTGAAGCTTTCTTT. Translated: CASTSSMGTEAFF.

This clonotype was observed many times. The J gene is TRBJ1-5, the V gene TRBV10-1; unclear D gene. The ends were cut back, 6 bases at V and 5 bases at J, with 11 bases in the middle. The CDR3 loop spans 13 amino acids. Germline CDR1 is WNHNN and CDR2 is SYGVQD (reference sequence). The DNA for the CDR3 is TGCGCCAGCAGCGAGGAGCAGTATCAGCCCCAGCATTTT. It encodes CASSEEQYQPQHF.

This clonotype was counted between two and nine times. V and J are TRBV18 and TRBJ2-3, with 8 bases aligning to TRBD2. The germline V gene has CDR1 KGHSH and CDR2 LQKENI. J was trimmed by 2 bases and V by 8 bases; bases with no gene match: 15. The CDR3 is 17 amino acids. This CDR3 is CASPLTHGRALTDTQYF. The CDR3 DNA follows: TGTGCCAGCCCACTAACTCACGGGAGGGCCCTCACAGATACGCAGTATTTT.

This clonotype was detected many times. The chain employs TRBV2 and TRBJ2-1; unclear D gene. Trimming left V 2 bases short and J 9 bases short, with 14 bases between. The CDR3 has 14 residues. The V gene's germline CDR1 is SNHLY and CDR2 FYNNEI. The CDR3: CASSELAILGEQFF. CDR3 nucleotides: TGTGCCAGCAGTGAACTCGCGATCCTAGGTGAGCAGTTCTTC.

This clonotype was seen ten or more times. The CDR3, as DNA: TGTGCCAGCAGCCCGCAGGGTGAGAACACTGAAGCTTTCTTT. This codes for CASSPQGENTEAFF. The chain couples TRBV12-3 or TRBV12-4 to TRBJ1-1; perhaps TRBD1 as D (5 bases). With 6 bases removed from V and 1 base from J, the gap between germline ends came to 12 bases. This CDR3 has 14 amino acids.

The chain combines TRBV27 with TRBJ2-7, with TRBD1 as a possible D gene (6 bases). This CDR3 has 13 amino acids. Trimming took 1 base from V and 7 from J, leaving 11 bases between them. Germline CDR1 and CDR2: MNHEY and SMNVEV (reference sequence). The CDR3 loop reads CASSLYRAGEQYF. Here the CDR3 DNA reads TGTGCCAGCAGTTTATACAGGGCGGGTGAGCAGTACTTC.

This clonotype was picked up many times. The DNA of the CDR3 is TGTGCCAGCAGTTTTGGAGGGATCGGGACCCAGTACTTC. Its translation: CASSFGGIGTQYF. The V call is TRBV28, the J call TRBJ2-5, with D tentatively TRBD2 (6 bases). The V gene's germline CDR1 is MDHEN and CDR2 SYDVKM. This CDR3 region has 13 residues. The V end lost 3 bases, the J end lost 7 bases, and 12 bases lay between the germline ends. Drawing the rest from reference TRBV28 and TRBJ2-5, the complete variable domain is DVKVTQSSRYLVKRTGEKVFLECVQDMDHENMFWYRQDPGLGLRLIYFSYDVKMKEKGDIPEGYSVSREKKERFSLILESASTNQTSMYLCASSFGGIGTQYFGPGTRLLVL.

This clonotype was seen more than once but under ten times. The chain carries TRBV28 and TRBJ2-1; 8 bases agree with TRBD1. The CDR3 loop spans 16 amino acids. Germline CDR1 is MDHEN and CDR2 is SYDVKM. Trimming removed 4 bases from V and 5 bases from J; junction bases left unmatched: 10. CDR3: CASSSSRQGTNNEQFF. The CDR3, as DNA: TGTGCCAGCAGTTCAAGCCGACAGGGGACGAACAATGAGCAGTTCTTC.

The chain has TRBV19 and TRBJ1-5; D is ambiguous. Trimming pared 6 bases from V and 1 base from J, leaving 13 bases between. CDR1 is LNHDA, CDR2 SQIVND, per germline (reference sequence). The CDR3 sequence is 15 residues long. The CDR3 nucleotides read TGTGCCAGTAGAGAGGACCGCGGCAGCAATCAGCCCCAGCATTTT. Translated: CASREDRGSNQPQHF.

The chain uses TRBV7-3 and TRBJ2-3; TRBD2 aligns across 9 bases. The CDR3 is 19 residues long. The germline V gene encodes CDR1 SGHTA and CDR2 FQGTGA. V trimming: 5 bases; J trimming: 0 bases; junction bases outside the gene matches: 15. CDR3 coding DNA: TGTGCCAGCAGCGTTCTAGGGCGGGAGGGCCCTTCTAGCACAGATACGCAGTATTTT. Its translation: CASSVLGREGPSSTDTQYF.

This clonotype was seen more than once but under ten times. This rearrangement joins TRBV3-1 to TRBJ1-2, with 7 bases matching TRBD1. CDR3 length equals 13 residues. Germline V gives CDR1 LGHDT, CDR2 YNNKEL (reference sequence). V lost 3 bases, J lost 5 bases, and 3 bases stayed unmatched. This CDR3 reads CASSQDRTYGYTF. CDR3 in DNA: TGTGCCAGCAGCCAGGACAGGACTTATGGCTACACCTTC.

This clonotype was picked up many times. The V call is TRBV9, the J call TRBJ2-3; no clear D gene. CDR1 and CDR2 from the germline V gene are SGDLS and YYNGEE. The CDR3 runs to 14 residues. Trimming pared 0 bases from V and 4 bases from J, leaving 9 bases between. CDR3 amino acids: CASSVGVAPDTQYF. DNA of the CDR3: TGTGCCAGCAGCGTAGGGGTCGCACCAGATACGCAGTATTTT.

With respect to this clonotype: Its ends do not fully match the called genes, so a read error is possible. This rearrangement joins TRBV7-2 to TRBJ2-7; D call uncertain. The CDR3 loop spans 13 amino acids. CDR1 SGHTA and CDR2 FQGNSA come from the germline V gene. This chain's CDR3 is CASSRTGEYERYF. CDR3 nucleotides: TGTGCCAGTAGTCGGACCGGTGAATACGAGCGGTACTTC.

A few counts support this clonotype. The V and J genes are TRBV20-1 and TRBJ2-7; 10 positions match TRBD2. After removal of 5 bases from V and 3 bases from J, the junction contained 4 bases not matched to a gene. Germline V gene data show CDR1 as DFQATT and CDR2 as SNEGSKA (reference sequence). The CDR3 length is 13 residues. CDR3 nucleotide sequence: TGCAGTGCTGCCCTAGCGGGAGTCTACGAGCAGTACTTC. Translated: CSAALAGVYEQYF.

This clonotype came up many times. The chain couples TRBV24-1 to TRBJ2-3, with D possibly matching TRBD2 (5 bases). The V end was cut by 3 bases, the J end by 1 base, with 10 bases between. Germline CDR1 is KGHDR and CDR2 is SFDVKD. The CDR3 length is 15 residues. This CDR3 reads CATSDEGIGTDTQYF. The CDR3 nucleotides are TGTGCCACCAGTGATGAGGGAATCGGCACAGATACGCAGTATTTT.

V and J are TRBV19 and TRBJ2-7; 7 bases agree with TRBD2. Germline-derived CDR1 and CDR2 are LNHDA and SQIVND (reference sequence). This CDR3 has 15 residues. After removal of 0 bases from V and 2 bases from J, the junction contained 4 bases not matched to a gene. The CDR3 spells CASSIEAGATYEQYF. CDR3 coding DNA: TGTGCCAGTAGTATAGAGGCGGGAGCCACCTACGAGCAGTACTTC.

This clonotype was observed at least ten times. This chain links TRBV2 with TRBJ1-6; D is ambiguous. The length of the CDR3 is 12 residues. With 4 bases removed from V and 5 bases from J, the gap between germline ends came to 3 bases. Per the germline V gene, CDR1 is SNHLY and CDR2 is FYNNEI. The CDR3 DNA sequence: TGTGCCAGCAGTGTGGATAATTCACCCCTCCACTTT. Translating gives CASSVDNSPLHF.

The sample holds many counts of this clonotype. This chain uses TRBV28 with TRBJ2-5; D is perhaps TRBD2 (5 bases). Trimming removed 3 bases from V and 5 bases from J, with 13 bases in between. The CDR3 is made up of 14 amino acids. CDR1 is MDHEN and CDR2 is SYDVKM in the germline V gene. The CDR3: CASSFTIAGETQYF. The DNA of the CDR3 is TGTGCCAGCAGTTTCACTATCGCGGGCGAGACCCAGTACTTC.